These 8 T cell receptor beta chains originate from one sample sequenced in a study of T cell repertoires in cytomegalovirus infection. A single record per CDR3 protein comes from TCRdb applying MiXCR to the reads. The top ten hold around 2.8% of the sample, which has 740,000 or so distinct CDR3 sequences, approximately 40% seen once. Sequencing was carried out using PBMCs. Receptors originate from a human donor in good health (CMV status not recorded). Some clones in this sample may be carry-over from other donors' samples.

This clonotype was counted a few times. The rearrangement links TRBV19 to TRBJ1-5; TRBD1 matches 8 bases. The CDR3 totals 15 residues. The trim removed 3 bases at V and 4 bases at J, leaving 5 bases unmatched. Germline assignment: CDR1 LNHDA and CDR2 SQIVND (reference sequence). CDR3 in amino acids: CASSINRGINQPQHF. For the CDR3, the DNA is TGTGCCAGTAGTATTAACAGGGGGATTAATCAGCCCCAGCATTTT. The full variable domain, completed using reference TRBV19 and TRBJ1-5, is DGGITQSPKYLFRKEGQNVTLSCEQNLNHDAMYWYRQDPGQGLRLIYYSQIVNDFQKGDIAEGYSVSREKKESFPLTVTSAQKNPTAFYLCASSINRGINQPQHFGDGTRLSIL.

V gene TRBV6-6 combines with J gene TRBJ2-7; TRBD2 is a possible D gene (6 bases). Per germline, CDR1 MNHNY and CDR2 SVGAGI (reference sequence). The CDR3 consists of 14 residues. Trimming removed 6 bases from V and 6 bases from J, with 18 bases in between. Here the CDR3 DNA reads TGTGCCAGCAGACACACGGACTATCAGGTCGAGCAGTACTTC. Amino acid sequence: CASRHTDYQVEQYF.

The CDR3 DNA sequence: TGCGCCAGCAGCCACCCGGGACTCGAGGATGAGCAGTTCTTC. Residues: CASSHPGLEDEQFF. The V call is TRBV5-1, the J call TRBJ2-1, with a tentative D call TRBD2 (6 bases). V was clipped by 4 bases and J by 8 bases, with 16 bases between them. The CDR3 contains 14 residues. From germline, CDR1 is SGHRS and CDR2 YFSETQ.

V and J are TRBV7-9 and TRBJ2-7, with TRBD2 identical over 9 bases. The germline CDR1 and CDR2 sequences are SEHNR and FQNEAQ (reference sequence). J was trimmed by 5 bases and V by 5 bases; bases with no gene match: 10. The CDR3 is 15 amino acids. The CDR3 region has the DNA TGTGCCAGCAGCCTAGGTAGCGGGGGCATGGACGAGCAGTACTTC. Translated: CASSLGSGGMDEQYF.

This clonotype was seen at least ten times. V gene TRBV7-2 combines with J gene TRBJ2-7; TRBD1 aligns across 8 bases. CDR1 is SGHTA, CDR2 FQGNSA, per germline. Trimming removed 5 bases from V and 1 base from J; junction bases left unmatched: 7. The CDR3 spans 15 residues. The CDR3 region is CASSPLTGASYEQYF. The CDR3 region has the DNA TGTGCCAGCAGCCCGTTGACAGGGGCTTCCTACGAGCAGTACTTC.

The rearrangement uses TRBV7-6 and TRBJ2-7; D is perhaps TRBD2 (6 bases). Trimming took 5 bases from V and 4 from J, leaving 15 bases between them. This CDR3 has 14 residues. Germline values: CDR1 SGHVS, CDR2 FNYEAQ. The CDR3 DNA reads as TGTGCCAGCAGCGCGGGACCGATCCTTTACGAGCAGTACTTC. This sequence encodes CASSAGPILYEQYF. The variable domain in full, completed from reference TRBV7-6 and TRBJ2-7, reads GAGVSQSPRYKVTKRGQDVALRCDPISGHVSLYWYRQALGQGPEFLTYFNYEAQQDKSGLPNDRFSAERPEGSISTLTIQRTEQRDSAMYRCASSAGPILYEQYFGPGTRLTVT.

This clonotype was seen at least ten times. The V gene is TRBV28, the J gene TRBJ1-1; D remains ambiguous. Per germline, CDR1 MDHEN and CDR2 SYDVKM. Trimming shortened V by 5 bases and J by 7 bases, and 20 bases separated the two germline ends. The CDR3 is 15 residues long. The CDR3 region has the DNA TGTGCCAGCAGTCCCCGGTGGTCCGAGATAGGTGAAGCTTTCTTT. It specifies CASSPRWSEIGEAFF.

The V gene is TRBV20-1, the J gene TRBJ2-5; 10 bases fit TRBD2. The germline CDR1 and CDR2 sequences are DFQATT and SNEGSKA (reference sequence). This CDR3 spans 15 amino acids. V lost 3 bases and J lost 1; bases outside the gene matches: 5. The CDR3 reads CSASFSGGLQETQYF. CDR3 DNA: TGCAGTGCTAGTTTTAGCGGGGGGCTCCAAGAGACCCAGTACTTC.